One and the same sample provided the 17 T cell receptor beta chains below, sequenced in a study of shared clonotypes between healthy human individuals. The repertoire was sequenced with immunoSEQ multiplex PCR; TCRdb's copy has only in-frame clones and lacks some. The sample includes millions of clones, about 92% of them seen just once. Sequencing was performed on naive CD4+ T cells sorted from blood. Documented subset: CD45RA+ positively selected. These TCRs come from a man younger than 35 in good health.

V and J are TRBV5-1 and TRBJ2-3, with D uncertain. The V gene lost 2 bases and the J gene lost 0 bases, with 7 bases spanning the gap. Germline values: CDR1 SGHRS, CDR2 YFSETQ. The CDR3 totals 14 residues. The CDR3 here is CASSFMRSTDTQYF. The CDR3 DNA sequence: TGCGCCAGCAGCTTCATGAGGAGCACAGATACGCAGTATTTT.

The chain carries TRBV30 and TRBJ2-7, with TRBD1 matching 8 bases. J was trimmed by 6 bases and V by 5 bases; bases with no gene match: 9. This CDR3 comprises 13 residues. Germline values: CDR1 GTSNPN, CDR2 SVGIG (reference sequence). The chain's CDR3 is CAWGRDRRFEQYF. The CDR3 DNA is TGTGCCTGGGGCCGGGACAGGAGGTTCGAGCAGTACTTC.

This rearrangement joins TRBV28 to TRBJ1-4; TRBD1 aligns across 8 bases. The length of the CDR3 is 15 residues. Germline-derived CDR1 and CDR2 are MDHEN and SYDVKM. The ends lost 3 bases at V and 3 bases at J; junction bases unmatched: 3. The CDR3 DNA sequence: TGTGCCAGCAGTTTCACCAGGGGGCCTAATGAAAAACTGTTTTTT. This translates into CASSFTRGPNEKLFF. Looking up the rest from reference TRBV28 and TRBJ1-4 gives the full variable domain: DVKVTQSSRYLVKRTGEKVFLECVQDMDHENMFWYRQDPGLGLRLIYFSYDVKMKEKGDIPEGYSVSREKKERFSLILESASTNQTSMYLCASSFTRGPNEKLFFGSGTQLSVL.

This clone has only one observation. This chain links TRBV10-3 with TRBJ2-3; perhaps TRBD1 as D (6 bases). Germline V gene lookup returns CDR1 ENHRY and CDR2 SYGVKD. Deletions cut 8 bases from V and 0 bases from J, with 12 bases between. The CDR3 totals 14 residues. CDR3 amino acids: CAIGQQGSTDTQYF. The CDR3 region has the DNA TGTGCCATCGGTCAACAGGGCAGCACAGATACGCAGTATTTT.

The J gene is TRBJ2-1, the V gene TRBV11-2; 7 bases line up with TRBD2. In germline, CDR1 is SGHAT, CDR2 FQNNGV. The V and J ends lost 1 base and 7 bases, in that order; junction bases with no gene match: 4. This CDR3 spans 14 amino acids. The DNA of the CDR3 is TGTGCCAGCAGCTTAGTTGGTAGCGGGAATGAGCAGTTCTTC. It is translated as CASSLVGSGNEQFF.

This clone was counted between two and nine times. The V gene is TRBV4-2, the J gene TRBJ1-4; 8 bases map to TRBD1. The CDR3 length is 14 residues. Per germline, CDR1 LGHNA and CDR2 YNFKEQ. Trimming removed 4 bases from V and 8 bases from J; junction bases left unmatched: 6. In nucleotides, the CDR3 is TGTGCCAGCAGCCCCCGGACAGGGAACGAAAAACTGTTTTTT. This sequence encodes CASSPRTGNEKLFF.

The chain employs TRBV30 and TRBJ1-2; unclear D gene. CDR3 size: 13 residues. V shed 4 bases and J shed 4 bases, with 13 bases lying between them. Germline values: CDR1 GTSNPN, CDR2 SVGIG (reference sequence). As DNA, the CDR3 is TGTGCCTGGACTGAAAAACGTTTCTATGGCTACACCTTC. Protein sequence: CAWTEKRFYGYTF.

The chain couples TRBV28 to TRBJ1-1; possible D gene TRBD1, 5 bases. The V and J ends lost 6 bases and 4 bases respectively, with 15 bases between them. The CDR3 sequence is 14 residues long. CDR1 is MDHEN and CDR2 is SYDVKM in the germline V gene. The CDR3 DNA sequence: TGTGCCAGCAGGTACCCGGGGGTCGGCACTGAAGCTTTCTTT. The encoded protein is CASRYPGVGTEAFF.

CDR3 in DNA: TGCGCCAGCAGCCAAGATGCAGGACTAGCGGGAGGGCAGCAAGATACGCAGTATTTT. The encoded protein is CASSQDAGLAGGQQDTQYF. This chain uses TRBV4-1 with TRBJ2-3, with 15 nucleotides matching TRBD2. Losses at the gene ends were 0 bases for V and 5 bases for J; bases not matched to a gene: 9. Germline V gives CDR1 MGHRA, CDR2 YSYEKL. The CDR3 is 19 amino acids.

The chain employs TRBV19 and TRBJ1-6, with 8 nucleotides matching TRBD1. V lost 6 bases to trimming and J lost 3 bases; unmatched junction nucleotides: 1. The germline V gene has CDR1 LNHDA and CDR2 SQIVND (reference sequence). CDR3 length equals 14 residues. The CDR3 loop is CASRTGGYNSPLHF. The CDR3 DNA reads TGTGCCAGTAGAACAGGGGGCTATAATTCACCCCTCCACTTT.

This chain connects TRBV5-4 to TRBJ2-1; TRBD2 aligns across 14 bases. The CDR3 runs 15 residues. The junction had 5 bases not matched to a gene; V was cut back by 4 bases and J by 8 bases. The germline gives CDR1 SGHNT, CDR2 YYREEE (reference sequence). The DNA for the CDR3 is TGTGCCAGCAGCCCTGGGACTAGCGGGAGAGATGAGCAGTTCTTC. Its protein is CASSPGTSGRDEQFF.

V gene TRBV6-5 combines with J gene TRBJ1-1, with D unclear. The CDR3 is 13 residues long. Germline lookup yields CDR1 MNHEY and CDR2 SVGAGI. V was shortened by 8 bases and J by 2 bases, with 12 bases between the two germline ends. CDR3 nucleotide sequence: TGTGCCAGCGGATTTCGGGAAAACACTGAAGCTTTCTTT. Amino acid sequence: CASGFRENTEAFF.

In the case of this clone: Other DNA sequences from this sample encode an identical CDR3 as well. The chain has TRBV5-1 and TRBJ2-1; 11 nucleotides align to TRBD2. The CDR3 runs to 16 residues. The germline V gene encodes CDR1 SGHRS and CDR2 YFSETQ. The trim removed 4 bases at V and 1 base at J, leaving 4 bases unmatched. CDR3 nucleotides: TGCGCCAGCAGCAGAACTAGCGGGAGTTCCTACAATGAGCAGTTCTTC. Translated, it gives CASSRTSGSSYNEQFF. Full variable domain (missing parts from reference TRBV5-1 and TRBJ2-1): KAGVTQTPRYLIKTRGQQVTLSCSPISGHRSVSWYQQTPGQGLQFLFEYFSETQRNKGNFPGRFSGRQFSNSRSEMNVSTLELGDSALYLCASSRTSGSSYNEQFFGPGTRLTVL.

CDR3 region: CASTPPGNIQYF. Written as DNA, the CDR3 is TGTGCCAGCACCCCGCCGGGAAACATTCAGTACTTC. The V gene is TRBV6-1, the J gene TRBJ2-4; no definite D call. CDR1 MNHNS and CDR2 SASEGT come from the germline V gene. The CDR3 length is 12 residues. The V and J ends lost 7 bases and 6 bases respectively, with 10 bases between them.

The chain uses TRBV6-5 and TRBJ1-2; 10 bases fit TRBD1. V gave up 6 bases and J gave up 7 bases; unmatched junction bases: 11. The CDR3 length is 15 residues. CDR1 is MNHEY, CDR2 SVGAGI, per germline. The DNA of the CDR3 is TGTGCCAGCAGGAGAGATCGGACAGGGGGGCTTGGCTACACCTTC. This sequence encodes CASRRDRTGGLGYTF.

In regard to this clone: This specimen includes other DNA sequences encoding the same CDR3. This chain connects TRBV19 to TRBJ2-5, with TRBD2 matching over 9 bases. With V trimmed by 1 base and J by 4 bases, 7 bases remained unmatched. The V gene's germline CDR1 is LNHDA and CDR2 SQIVND (reference sequence). The CDR3 consists of 16 residues. The CDR3 bases are TGTGCCAGTAGTATAGCAGGAGCGGGGGGACGAGAGACCCAGTACTTC. Its translation: CASSIAGAGGRETQYF.

The chain recombines TRBV5-4 with TRBJ2-1, with D possibly being TRBD1 (6 bases). Germline assignment: CDR1 SGHNT and CDR2 YYREEE (reference sequence). This CDR3 has 12 residues. Trimming stripped 2 bases from V and 9 bases from J, with 9 bases between. DNA of the CDR3: TGTGCCAGCAGCTTTTGGGGGCGTGAGCAGTTCTTC. Amino acids: CASSFWGREQFF.